These 28 T cell receptor beta chains share one sample of origin, sequenced in a study of OX40 agonist ivuxolimab in advanced cancers. Repertoires were generated with immunoSEQ multiplex PCR, while TCRdb's copy carries only in-frame clones and drops some. The table shows some 100,000 clones, with about nine tenths occurring only once. The sample in question was CD4+ or CD8+ T cells sorted from blood, obtained in a trial of the OX40 agonist ivuxolimab. Receptor source: an adult with an advanced solid tumor such as melanoma, head and neck, liver or kidney cancer.

The rearrangement joins TRBV27 to TRBJ2-7; no firm D call. This CDR3 region has 12 residues. V was cut by 2 bases and J by 5 bases, with 7 bases left in between. Germline V gene lookup returns CDR1 MNHEY and CDR2 SMNVEV (reference sequence). CDR3 region: CASSLITHEQYF. CDR3 DNA sequence: TGTGCCAGCAGTTTAATTACGCACGAGCAGTACTTC.

The chain has TRBV5-8 and TRBJ2-5; no clear D. The V and J ends lost 4 bases and 3 bases respectively, with 19 bases between them. This CDR3 has 16 residues. Germline CDR1 and CDR2: SGHTS and YDEGEE. The CDR3 nucleotides read TGTGCCAGCAGCCCCTTCGGCGGAGATTTAGAAGAGACCCAGTACTTC. As protein: CASSPFGGDLEETQYF.

V gene TRBV10-1 combines with J gene TRBJ2-5, with TRBD1 as a possible D gene (5 bases). The CDR3 length is 14 residues. CDR1 and CDR2 (germline): WNHNN, SYGVQD (reference sequence). V was shortened by 3 bases and J by 2 bases, with 10 bases between the two germline ends. The CDR3 here is CASSDRQTQETQYF. In DNA, the CDR3 is TGCGCCAGCAGTGATCGACAGACACAAGAGACCCAGTACTTC.

V gene TRBV15 combines with J gene TRBJ2-1; TRBD2 aligns across 13 bases. The CDR3 spans 15 residues. J gave up 4 bases and V 5 bases, and 2 bases lay outside the gene matches. In germline, CDR1 is LNHNV, CDR2 YYDKDF (reference sequence). CDR3 coding DNA: TGTGCCACCAGCCAGGGACTAGCGGGATACAATGAGCAGTTCTTC. This translates into CATSQGLAGYNEQFF.

V is TRBV14 and J is TRBJ1-1; the match to TRBD1 covers 10 bases. Looked up from germline, CDR1 is SGHDN and CDR2 is FVKESK. This CDR3 is 15 amino acids long. The V gene end was trimmed by 4 bases and the J gene end by 5 bases; junction bases not matched to a gene: 7. The CDR3 nucleotides read TGTGCCAGCAGCCCCCGGGACAGGGGTGGTACTGAAGCTTTCTTT. Its protein product is CASSPRDRGGTEAFF.

This chain connects TRBV5-1 to TRBJ2-2; D unresolved. Germline CDR1 and CDR2: SGHRS and YFSETQ. With 5 bases removed from V and 7 bases from J, the gap between germline ends came to 9 bases. This CDR3 is built from 12 residues. This CDR3 is CASRYQSGELFF. DNA of the CDR3: TGCGCCAGCAGATATCAAAGCGGGGAGCTGTTTTTT.

This clone was picked up one time. The V call is TRBV11-2, the J call TRBJ1-3, with TRBD1 as a possible D gene (5 bases). The CDR3 is 19 amino acids. Germline V gene data show CDR1 as SGHAT and CDR2 as FQNNGV. V dropped 4 bases and J dropped 0 bases, with 22 bases sitting between them. This CDR3 reads CASSSPFEGRAFSGNTIYF. The CDR3 DNA sequence: TGTGCCAGCAGCTCCCCTTTTGAGGGGAGGGCATTCTCTGGAAACACCATATATTTT.

In this sample, this clone turned up once. The chain links TRBV6-1 to TRBJ2-2; TRBD2 is a possible D gene (5 bases). Per the germline V gene, CDR1 is MNHNS and CDR2 is SASEGT. The CDR3 is made up of 14 amino acids. Trimming removed 3 bases at V and 4 bases at J, with 9 bases between. CDR3 amino acids: CASSDFGITGELFF. The CDR3 DNA reads TGTGCCAGCAGTGATTTCGGGATCACCGGGGAGCTGTTTTTT.

The chain joins TRBV11-3 to TRBJ2-3; D gene uncertain. The ends were cut back, 6 bases at V and 2 bases at J, with 6 bases in the middle. This CDR3 comprises 12 residues. The V gene's germline CDR1 is SGHNT and CDR2 YENEEA. The chain's CDR3 is CASSPTTDTQYF. CDR3 DNA: TGTGCCAGCAGTCCTACCACAGATACGCAGTATTTT.

V is TRBV19 and J is TRBJ2-5, with 11 bases fitting TRBD2. CDR1 and CDR2 from the germline V gene are LNHDA and SQIVND (reference sequence). After removal of 1 base from V and 2 bases from J, the junction contained 6 bases not matched to a gene. This CDR3 has 17 amino acids. The CDR3 DNA sequence: TGTGCCAGTAGTATAGGATGGGGACTAGCGGTACAAGAGACCCAGTACTTC. This codes for CASSIGWGLAVQETQYF.

The genes are TRBV28 and TRBJ1-1; D gene unclear. Germline CDR1 is MDHEN and CDR2 is SYDVKM. The CDR3 extends over 12 amino acids. The germline V and J ends were trimmed by 3 bases and 3 bases, with 5 bases remaining between them. CDR3 sequence: CASSFGYTEAFF. CDR3 nucleotides: TGTGCCAGCAGTTTTGGTTACACTGAAGCTTTCTTT.

The chain employs TRBV28 and TRBJ1-2; D possibly corresponds to TRBD1 (6 bases). The CDR3 has 12 residues. Trimming stripped 6 bases from V and 13 bases from J, with 18 bases between. Per germline, CDR1 MDHEN and CDR2 SYDVKM. CDR3 amino acids: CASSQQLQGPTF. CDR3 in DNA: TGTGCCAGCAGCCAACAATTACAGGGACCCACCTTC.

The rearrangement uses TRBV5-4 and TRBJ2-5; 10 bases match TRBD2. Germline CDR1 reads SGHNT; CDR2 reads YYREEE (reference sequence). This CDR3 has 15 residues. The junction had 3 bases not matched to a gene; V was cut back by 1 base and J by 3 bases. The CDR3 sequence: CASSLLLAGEETQYF. In DNA form, the CDR3 reads TGTGCCAGCAGCTTGTTGCTAGCGGGAGAAGAGACCCAGTACTTC.

The rearrangement links TRBV30 to TRBJ2-3, with TRBD2 matching over 7 bases. Germline CDR1 reads GTSNPN; CDR2 reads SVGIG (reference sequence). The CDR3 contains 13 residues. The V and J ends lost 5 bases and 5 bases, in that order; junction bases with no gene match: 7. CDR3 sequence reads: CAWEGTIRDTQYF. Written as DNA, the CDR3 is TGTGCCTGGGAAGGGACTATCCGAGATACGCAGTATTTT.

This chain joins TRBV27 and TRBJ2-3; 15 bases map to TRBD2. Per germline, CDR1 MNHEY and CDR2 SMNVEV (reference sequence). After removal of 5 bases from V and 8 bases from J, the junction contained 14 bases not matched to a gene. The CDR3 extends over 18 amino acids. The CDR3 nucleotides are TGTGCCAGCAGTCCCGCCATTTCTCCGGGACTAGCGGGAGGTACGCAGTATTTT. Protein: CASSPAISPGLAGGTQYF.

Regarding this clone: Other nucleotide sequences in the sample specify the same CDR3. The chain combines TRBV20-1 with TRBJ1-1; D gene unclear. The CDR3 is 11 residues long. Trimming took 5 bases from V and 1 from J, leaving 5 bases between them. Germline assignment: CDR1 DFQATT and CDR2 SNEGSKA (reference sequence). The CDR3 DNA is TGCAGTGCTCCGGGGAACACTGAAGCTTTCTTT. It translates to CSAPGNTEAFF.

The chain is built from TRBV15 and TRBJ2-1, with D unclear. CDR1 LNHNV and CDR2 YYDKDF come from the germline V gene (reference sequence). This CDR3 has 13 amino acids. Trimming shortened V by 0 bases and J by 6 bases, and 6 bases separated the two germline ends. The chain's CDR3 is CATSREPFNEQFF. DNA of the CDR3: TGTGCCACCAGCAGAGAACCCTTCAATGAGCAGTTCTTC.

The chain uses TRBV7-8 and TRBJ2-7; 8 nucleotides agree with TRBD2. CDR1 and CDR2 from the germline V gene are SGHVS and FQNEAQ. The V gene end was trimmed by 5 bases and the J gene end by 4 bases; junction bases not matched to a gene: 13. The CDR3 sequence is 16 residues long. The CDR3: CASSPIAGLTSYEQYF. Here the CDR3 DNA reads TGTGCCAGCAGCCCCATAGCGGGACTTACTAGTTACGAGCAGTACTTC.

J is TRBJ2-5 and V is TRBV2; D is perhaps TRBD1 or TRBD2 (6 bases each). The CDR3 extends over 16 amino acids. Germline V gives CDR1 SNHLY, CDR2 FYNNEI. Trimming pared 3 bases from V and 8 bases from J, leaving 22 bases between. The CDR3 sequence is CASSDRPTIGGGTQYF. The CDR3 region has the DNA TGTGCCAGCAGTGATAGGCCGACCATAGGGGGAGGAACCCAGTACTTC. Together with reference TRBV2 and TRBJ2-5, the CDR3 gives the full variable domain: EPEVTQTPSHQVTQMGQEVILRCVPISNHLYFYWYRQILGQKVEFLVSFYNNEISEKSEIFDDQFSVERPDGSNFTLKIRSTKLEDSAMYFCASSDRPTIGGGTQYFGPGTRLLVL.

The chain has TRBV6-6 and TRBJ2-3; the match to TRBD2 covers 12 bases. Germline values: CDR1 MNHNY, CDR2 SVGAGI (reference sequence). The junction had 1 base not matched to a gene; V was cut back by 8 bases and J by 4 bases. The CDR3 has 13 amino acids. The CDR3 coding sequence is TGTGCCAGCCTAGCGGGAGGGGCAGATACGCAGTATTTT. Its protein product is CASLAGGADTQYF.

The chain joins TRBV5-8 to TRBJ2-3; D gene uncertain. Germline CDR1 and CDR2: SGHTS and YDEGEE. With 3 bases removed from V and 2 bases from J, the gap between germline ends came to 4 bases. The CDR3 covers 12 residues. CDR3 loop: CASSSYTDTQYF. Here the CDR3 DNA reads TGTGCCAGCAGCTCTTACACAGATACGCAGTATTTT.

In this sample, this clone turned up a few times. V gene TRBV30 combines with J gene TRBJ1-3; D is unclear. Germline V gene lookup returns CDR1 GTSNPN and CDR2 SVGIG (reference sequence). The V end was cut by 0 bases, the J end by 0 bases, with 6 bases between. This CDR3 region has 14 residues. CDR3 region: CAWSVWGSGNTIYF. The DNA for the CDR3 is TGTGCCTGGAGTGTATGGGGCTCTGGAAACACCATATATTTT. The full variable domain, rest sourced from reference TRBV30 and TRBJ1-3, is SQTIHQWPATLVQPVGSPLSLECTVEGTSNPNLYWYRQAAGRGLQLLFYSVGIGQISSEVPQNLSASRPQDRQFILSSKKLLLSDSGFYLCAWSVWGSGNTIYFGEGSWLTVV.

The chain joins TRBV7-9 to TRBJ1-2, with D possibly being TRBD1 (5 bases). V lost 4 bases to trimming and J lost 8 bases, with 17 bases between them. The CDR3 has 14 residues. Germline CDR1 is SEHNR and CDR2 is FQNEAQ (reference sequence). This CDR3 reads CASSYGGDGRGYTF. CDR3 sequence (DNA): TGTGCCAGCAGCTACGGGGGGGACGGTAGAGGCTACACCTTC.

This chain uses TRBV10-3 with TRBJ2-3, with D uncertain. Per the germline V gene, CDR1 is ENHRY and CDR2 is SYGVKD. The V end lost 8 bases, the J end lost 3 bases, and 21 bases lay between the germline ends. The CDR3 sequence is 16 residues long. CDR3 DNA: TGTGCCATCTCGTTTCAACCGATTGGGGAAACAGATACGCAGTATTTT. Translating it yields CAISFQPIGETDTQYF.

The chain has TRBV2 and TRBJ2-7; 8 bases map to TRBD1. In germline, CDR1 is SNHLY, CDR2 FYNNEI. Germline trimming cut 6 bases from V and 3 bases from J; bases unmatched to any gene: 1. CDR3 size: 12 residues. This chain's CDR3 is CASRDRDYEQYF. CDR3 coding DNA: TGTGCCAGCAGGGACAGGGACTACGAGCAGTACTTC.

The rearrangement joins TRBV19 to TRBJ2-2, with TRBD2 matching over 7 bases. This CDR3 has 14 residues. Per the germline V gene, CDR1 is LNHDA and CDR2 is SQIVND (reference sequence). V gave up 7 bases and J gave up 4 bases; unmatched junction bases: 6. The CDR3 DNA reads as TGTGCCAGTAATGTCTTAGCGGGCACCGGGGAGCTGTTTTTT. Translated: CASNVLAGTGELFF.

The CDR3 protein is CASSPGTSGNTYEQYF. In DNA, the CDR3 is TGTGCCAGCAGCCCCGGGACTAGCGGTAATACCTACGAGCAGTACTTC. The genes are TRBV9 and TRBJ2-7, with 11 bases matching TRBD2. J lost 2 bases, V lost 4 bases, and 8 bases had no gene match. The CDR3 sequence is 16 residues long. Germline CDR1 SGDLS, CDR2 YYNGEE.

This chain joins TRBV7-9 and TRBJ2-7; 15 nucleotides agree with TRBD2. With 5 bases clipped from V and 3 bases from J, the junction kept 5 bases outside the gene matches. CDR3 length equals 16 residues. Germline V lookup: CDR1 SEHNR, CDR2 FQNEAQ (reference sequence). The CDR3 reads CASSGTSGRISYEQYF. Written as DNA, the CDR3 is TGTGCCAGCAGCGGGACTAGCGGGAGGATTAGCTACGAGCAGTACTTC.